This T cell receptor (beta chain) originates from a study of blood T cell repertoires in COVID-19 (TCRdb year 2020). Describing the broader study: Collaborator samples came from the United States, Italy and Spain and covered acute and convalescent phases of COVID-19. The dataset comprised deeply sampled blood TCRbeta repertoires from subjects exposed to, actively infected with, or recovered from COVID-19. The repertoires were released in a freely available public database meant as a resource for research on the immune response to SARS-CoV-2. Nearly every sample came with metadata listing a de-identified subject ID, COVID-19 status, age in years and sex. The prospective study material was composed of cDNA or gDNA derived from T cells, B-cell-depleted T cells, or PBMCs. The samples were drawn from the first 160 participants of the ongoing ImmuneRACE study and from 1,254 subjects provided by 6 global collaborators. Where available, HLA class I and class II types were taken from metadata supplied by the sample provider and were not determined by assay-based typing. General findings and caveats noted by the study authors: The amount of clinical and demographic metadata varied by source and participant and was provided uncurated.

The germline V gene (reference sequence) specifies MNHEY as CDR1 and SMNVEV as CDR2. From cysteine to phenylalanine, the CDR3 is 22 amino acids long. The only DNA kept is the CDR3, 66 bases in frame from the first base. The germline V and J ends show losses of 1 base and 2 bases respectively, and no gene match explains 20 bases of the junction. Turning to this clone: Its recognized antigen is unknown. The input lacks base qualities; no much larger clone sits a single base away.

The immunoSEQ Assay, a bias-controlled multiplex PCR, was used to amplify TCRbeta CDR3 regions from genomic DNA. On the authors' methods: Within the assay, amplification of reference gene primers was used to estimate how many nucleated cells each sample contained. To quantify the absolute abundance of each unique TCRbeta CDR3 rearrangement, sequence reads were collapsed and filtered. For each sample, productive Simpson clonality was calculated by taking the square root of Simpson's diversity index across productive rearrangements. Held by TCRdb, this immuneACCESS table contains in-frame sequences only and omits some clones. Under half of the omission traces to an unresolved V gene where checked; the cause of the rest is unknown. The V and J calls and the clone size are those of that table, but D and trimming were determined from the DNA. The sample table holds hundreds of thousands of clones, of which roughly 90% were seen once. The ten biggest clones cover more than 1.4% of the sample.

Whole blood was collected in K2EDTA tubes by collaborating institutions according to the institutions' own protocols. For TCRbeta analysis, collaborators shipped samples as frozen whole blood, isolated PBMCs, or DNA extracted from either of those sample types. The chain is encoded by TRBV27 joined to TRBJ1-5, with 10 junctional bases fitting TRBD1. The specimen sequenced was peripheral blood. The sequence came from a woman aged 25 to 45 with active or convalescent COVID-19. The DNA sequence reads TGTGCCAGCAGTTTATACGGGTTGGAACAGACAGGGGGCAGGGTCGGCAATCAGCCCCAGCATTTT. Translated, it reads CASSLYGLEQTGGRVGNQPQHF.